A selection of T cell receptor beta chains follows, all from one sample in a study of shared clonotypes between healthy human individuals. Produced via immunoSEQ multiplex PCR; TCRdb's table is partial and in-frame only. The sample holds about 2 million clones, about 95% seen once. The material sequenced was naive CD8+ T cells sorted from blood. The receptors originated from a young man in good health. Both conserved end residues are part of each CDR3. The D gene is left open where the match is weak. Expanded clones are given a class, and other clones once, few, many or no size at all.

size | J | D | V | DNA | CDR3
. | TRBJ1-3 | . | TRBV11-2 | TGTGCCAGCAGCTATACGGGGATCTCTGGAAACACCATATATTTT | CASSYTGISGNTIYF
once | TRBJ1-1 | TRBD1 | TRBV5-4 | TGTGCCAGCAGCTTAGTAGGGGGCCACACTGAAGCTTTCTTT | CASSLVGGHTEAFF
. | TRBJ2-4 | . | TRBV5-6 | TGTGCCAGCAGCTTGGGGCCAAACATTCAGTACTTC | CASSLGPNIQYF
. | TRBJ2-5 | TRBD2 | TRBV9 | TGTGCCAGCAGTCTAGCGGGGGGGCAGGAGACCCAGTACTTC | CASSLAGGQETQYF
. | TRBJ2-7 | . | TRBV7-2 | TGTGCCAGCAGCTTAGATTGGGCCCAGAGCTCCTACGAGCAGTACTTC | CASSLDWAQSSYEQYF
. | TRBJ2-7 | TRBD2 | TRBV4-1 | TGCGCCAGCAGCCAGGGACTAGGCTACGAGCAGTACTTC | CASSQGLGYEQYF
. | TRBJ2-7 | TRBD1 | TRBV27 | TGTGCCAGCAGGGCCACAGGGGCGGGCGAGCAGTACTTC | CASRATGAGEQYF
. | TRBJ2-2 | . | TRBV19 | TGTGCCAGTAGTATCGGGGTAAGGTCGAACACCGGGGAGCTGTTTTTT | CASSIGVRSNTGELFF
. | TRBJ1-1 | . | TRBV27 | TGTGCCAGCAGAAACAGGATGAACACTGAAGCTTTCTTT | CASRNRMNTEAFF
. | TRBJ2-7 | . | TRBV5-6 | TGTGCCAGCAGCCGGGACGCACCCTACGAGCAGTACTTC | CASSRDAPYEQYF
. | TRBJ1-1 | . | TRBV27 | TGTGCCAGCAGTCCACGGACAGTTGGCACTGAAGCTTTCTTT | CASSPRTVGTEAFF
. | TRBJ2-3 | . | TRBV12-5 | TGTGCTAGTGGTTTCGTGGCCAGGGGGGACGCAGATACGCAGTATTTT | CASGFVARGDADTQYF
. | TRBJ1-2 | . | TRBV15 | TGTGCCACCAGCAGTCCGGTAGTCGCGGACTATGGCTACACCTTC | CATSSPVVADYGYTF
. | TRBJ2-5 | . | TRBV7-2 | TGTGCCAGCAGCTTTTCTGGGAGTGAGACCCAGTACTTC | CASSFSGSETQYF
. | TRBJ2-3 | . | TRBV9 | TGTGCCAGCACCCTAGCAAGCGGGAGCACAGATACGCAGTATTTT | CASTLASGSTDTQYF
. | TRBJ2-7 | . | TRBV5-8 | TGTGCCAGCAGCTGGGACACCACGGGGGGAGGGTACGAGCAGTACTTC | CASSWDTTGGGYEQYF
. | TRBJ2-7 | . | TRBV6-6 | TGTGCCAGCAGTCCGTTCACTCGGTACGAGCAGTACTTC | CASSPFTRYEQYF
. | TRBJ1-5 | . | TRBV27 | TGTGCCAGCAGTCATCATAATCAGCCCCAGCATTTT | CASSHHNQPQHF
. | TRBJ1-6 | . | TRBV5-4 | TGTGCCAGCAGCTCACAGGTGAATTCACCCCTCCACTTT | CASSSQVNSPLHF
. | TRBJ2-7 | . | TRBV19 | TGTGCCAGTAGTAGTGCCGGTGCGGTCTACGAGCAGTACTTC | CASSSAGAVYEQYF
. | TRBJ1-6 | TRBD1 | TRBV28 | TGTGCCAGTGGCGGGACAGATAATTCACCCCTCCACTTT | CASGGTDNSPLHF
. | TRBJ1-2 | . | TRBV9 | TGTGCCAGCAGCGTATCACCGGGACTGGAATATGGCTACACCTTC | CASSVSPGLEYGYTF
. | TRBJ2-3 | . | TRBV9 | TGTGCCAGCAGCTCAGCGGATCTCCGCACAGATACGCAGTATTTT | CASSSADLRTDTQYF
. | TRBJ2-2 | . | TRBV12-5 | TGTGCTAGTGGTTTGTTCCCAATGACAGGGACTATCACCGGGGAGCTGTTTTTT | CASGLFPMTGTITGELFF
. | TRBJ2-1 | TRBD1 | TRBV9 | TGTGCCAGCAGCGCCCTCCGGGACAGGTACAATGAGCAGTTCTTC | CASSALRDRYNEQFF
. | TRBJ2-2 | . | TRBV6-1 | TGTGCCAGCCTTAACGGGGATTTGAACACCGGGGAGCTGTTTTTT | CASLNGDLNTGELFF
. | TRBJ2-3 | TRBD2 | TRBV30 | TGTGCCTGGAGTGTACTCGCGGGAGTCACCTTAGATACGCAGTATTTT | CAWSVLAGVTLDTQYF